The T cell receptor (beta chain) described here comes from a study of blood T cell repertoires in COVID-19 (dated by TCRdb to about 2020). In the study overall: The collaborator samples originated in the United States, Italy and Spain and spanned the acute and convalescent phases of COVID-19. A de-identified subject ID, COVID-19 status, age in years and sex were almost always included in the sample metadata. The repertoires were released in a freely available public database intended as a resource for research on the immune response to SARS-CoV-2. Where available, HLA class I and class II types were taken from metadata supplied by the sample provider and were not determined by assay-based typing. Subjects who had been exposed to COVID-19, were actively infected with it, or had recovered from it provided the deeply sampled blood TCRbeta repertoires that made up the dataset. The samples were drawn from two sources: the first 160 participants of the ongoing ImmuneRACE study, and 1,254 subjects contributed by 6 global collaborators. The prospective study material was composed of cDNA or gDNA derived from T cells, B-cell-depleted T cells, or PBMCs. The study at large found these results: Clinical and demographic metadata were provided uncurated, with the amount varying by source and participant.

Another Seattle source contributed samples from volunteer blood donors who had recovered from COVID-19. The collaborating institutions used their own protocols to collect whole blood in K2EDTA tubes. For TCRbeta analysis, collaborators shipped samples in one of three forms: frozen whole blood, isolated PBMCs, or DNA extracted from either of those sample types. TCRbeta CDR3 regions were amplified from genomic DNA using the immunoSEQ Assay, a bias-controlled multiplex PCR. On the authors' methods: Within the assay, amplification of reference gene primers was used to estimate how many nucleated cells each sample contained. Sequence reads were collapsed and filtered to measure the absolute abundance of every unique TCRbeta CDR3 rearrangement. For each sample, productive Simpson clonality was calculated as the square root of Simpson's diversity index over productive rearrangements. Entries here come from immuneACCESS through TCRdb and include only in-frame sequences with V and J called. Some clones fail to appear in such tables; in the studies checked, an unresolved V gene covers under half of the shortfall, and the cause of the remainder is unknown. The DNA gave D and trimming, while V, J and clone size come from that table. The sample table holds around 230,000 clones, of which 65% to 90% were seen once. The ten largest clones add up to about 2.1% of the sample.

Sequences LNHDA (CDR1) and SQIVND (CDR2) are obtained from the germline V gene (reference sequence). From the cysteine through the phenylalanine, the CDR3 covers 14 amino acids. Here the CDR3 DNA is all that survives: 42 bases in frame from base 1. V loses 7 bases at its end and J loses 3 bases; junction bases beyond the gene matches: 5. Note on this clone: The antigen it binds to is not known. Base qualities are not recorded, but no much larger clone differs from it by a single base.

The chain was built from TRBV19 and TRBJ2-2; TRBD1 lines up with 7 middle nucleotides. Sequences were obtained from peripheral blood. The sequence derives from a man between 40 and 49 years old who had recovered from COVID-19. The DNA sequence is TGTGCCAGTATCCCGACAGGGTACACCGGGGAGCTGTTTTTT. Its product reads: CASIPTGYTGELFF.